A single sample is the source of the 32 T cell receptor beta chains below, sequenced in a study of Ad26.COV2.S vaccination and SARS-CoV-2 variants. Treatment in this sample: about 20 received Ad26.COV2.S at low or high dose, single or two shots; roughly five received placebo; per-sample allocation not given. Samples were taken on day 63 after the first vaccine or placebo injection. Libraries were prepared by immunoSEQ multiplex PCR; TCRdb keeps only in-frame clonotypes and omits some of them. The sample lists around 400,000 clones; around 90% were seen once. Sample: peripheral blood, taken in a trial of Ad26.COV2.S vaccine versus placebo. The receptors shown here come from a person between 18 and 59 years old who received the Ad26.COV2.S COVID-19 vaccine or a placebo.

The V and J genes are TRBV6-5 and TRBJ2-7; D possibly uses TRBD1 or TRBD2 (5 bases each). This CDR3 spans 14 amino acids. Deletions cut 4 bases from V and 3 bases from J, with 13 bases between. Germline V CDR1 and CDR2: MNHEY, SVGAGI. This chain's CDR3 is CASSSGDGRYEQYF. The CDR3 DNA follows: TGTGCCAGCAGTTCCGGGGACGGGCGCTACGAGCAGTACTTC.

The genes are TRBV27 and TRBJ2-7; D is unclear. V was pared by 5 bases and J by 6 bases, with 17 bases between. This CDR3 contains 14 residues. Germline CDR1 and CDR2: MNHEY and SMNVEV (reference sequence). CDR3: CASSPGHKAVEQYF. The CDR3 nucleotides read TGTGCCAGCAGTCCGGGCCACAAGGCGGTCGAGCAGTACTTC.

The V gene is TRBV7-9, the J gene TRBJ1-2; TRBD1 agrees at 10 bases. V lost 1 base to trimming and J lost 7 bases; unmatched junction nucleotides: 3. This CDR3 is 14 amino acids long. Germline-derived CDR1 and CDR2 are SEHNR and FQNEAQ (reference sequence). The CDR3 region is CASSLEGTGAGYTF. For the CDR3, the DNA is TGTGCCAGCAGCTTAGAGGGGACAGGGGCTGGCTACACCTTC.

This rearrangement joins TRBV30 to TRBJ1-4; D uncertain. The ends were cut back, 2 bases at V and 4 bases at J, with 11 bases in the middle. CDR3 length: 14 residues. Germline V gene sequence: CDR1 GTSNPN, CDR2 SVGIG (reference sequence). This CDR3 reads CAWSLREGNEKLFF. CDR3 sequence (DNA): TGTGCCTGGAGTTTGAGGGAGGGTAATGAAAAACTGTTTTTT.

V and J are TRBV7-6 and TRBJ2-3; 14 bases agree with TRBD2. Trimming at V came to 5 bases and at J to 3 bases, leaving 7 bases not matched to a gene. Germline V gene data show CDR1 as SGHVS and CDR2 as FNYEAQ. CDR3 size: 17 residues. Written as DNA, the CDR3 is TGTGCCAGCAGCCCCGGGACTAGCGGGAGCTTGACAGATACGCAGTATTTT. The encoded protein is CASSPGTSGSLTDTQYF.

This chain joins TRBV4-1 and TRBJ2-1; TRBD2 matches 9 bases. The CDR3 covers 16 residues. V gave up 0 bases and J gave up 8 bases; unmatched junction bases: 8. The germline CDR1 and CDR2 sequences are MGHRA and YSYEKL. CDR3 coding DNA: TGCGCCAGCAGCCAAGATGTAGCGGGAGAACCCTATGAGCAGTTCTTC. Its protein is CASSQDVAGEPYEQFF.

This clone was counted once. This sequence joins TRBV7-2 and TRBJ2-7, with D possibly TRBD2 on 6 matching bases. This CDR3 has 14 amino acids. Trimming stripped 5 bases from V and 0 bases from J, with 11 bases between. Per germline, CDR1 SGHTA and CDR2 FQGNSA. The CDR3 is CASSQTRVSYEQYF. The CDR3 DNA reads as TGTGCCAGCAGCCAGACTAGGGTCTCCTACGAGCAGTACTTC.

The V call is TRBV6-5, the J call TRBJ1-2; D not resolved. The CDR3 runs to 14 residues. Germline assignment: CDR1 MNHEY and CDR2 SVGAGI. V lost 7 bases and J lost 1, with 13 bases in between. The CDR3 bases are TGTGCCAGCAAGTCTGGGTTGGATAACTATGGCTACACCTTC. This translates into CASKSGLDNYGYTF.

V usage is TRBV29-1 and J usage is TRBJ2-3, with D unresolved. The CDR3 covers 14 residues. CDR1 is SQVTM, CDR2 ANQGSEA, per germline. The V gene lost 6 bases and the J gene lost 4 bases, with 17 bases spanning the gap. CDR3 coding DNA: TGCAGCGTACCTAACCCGAGCCGCCCAGATACGCAGTATTTT. Its protein is CSVPNPSRPDTQYF.

The rearrangement links TRBV29-1 to TRBJ1-2, with D unresolved. Trimming stripped 6 bases from V and 2 bases from J, with 7 bases between. Germline CDR1 reads SQVTM; CDR2 reads ANQGSEA. The CDR3 runs to 11 residues. Here the CDR3 DNA reads TGCAGCGTGACGGAGAACTATGGCTACACCTTC. Amino acids: CSVTENYGYTF.

The chain employs TRBV7-9 and TRBJ1-1; D remains ambiguous. The germline gives CDR1 SEHNR, CDR2 FQNEAQ (reference sequence). Between the trimmed V and J ends, which lost 1 base and 4 bases, there was a span of 4 bases. The CDR3 has 12 residues. CDR3 coding DNA: TGTGCCAGCAGCTTAGGTGTCACTGAAGCTTTCTTT. This sequence encodes CASSLGVTEAFF.

This chain joins TRBV5-1 and TRBJ1-4; perhaps TRBD1 as D (5 bases). Germline V gives CDR1 SGHRS, CDR2 YFSETQ. The CDR3 extends over 15 amino acids. The V gene lost 4 bases and the J gene lost 3 bases, with 13 bases spanning the gap. CDR3 loop: CASSPMRQPNEKLFF. The CDR3 nucleotides are TGCGCCAGCAGCCCTATGAGACAGCCTAATGAAAAACTGTTTTTT. Combining the CDR3 with reference TRBV5-1 and TRBJ1-4 gives the whole variable domain KAGVTQTPRYLIKTRGQQVTLSCSPISGHRSVSWYQQTPGQGLQFLFEYFSETQRNKGNFPGRFSGRQFSNSRSEMNVSTLELGDSALYLCASSPMRQPNEKLFFGSGTQLSVL.

V is TRBV3-1 (or the pseudogene TRBV3-2) and J is TRBJ1-2; the match to TRBD1 covers 7 bases. The V and J ends lost 0 bases and 5 bases, in that order; junction bases with no gene match: 3. The CDR3 spans 14 residues. Germline values: CDR1 LGHDT, CDR2 YNNKEL (reference sequence). The DNA of the CDR3 is TGTGCCAGCAGCCAAGAAGACAGGGTGTATGGCTACACCTTC. It yields the protein CASSQEDRVYGYTF.

The chain combines TRBV29-1 with TRBJ1-3, with a weak D call TRBD1 (6 bases). The CDR3 has 13 amino acids. In germline, CDR1 is SQVTM, CDR2 ANQGSEA. The V gene lost 7 bases and the J gene lost 3 bases, with 13 bases spanning the gap. CDR3: CSAPTGLGNTIYF. For the CDR3, the DNA is TGCAGCGCCCCTACAGGGCTTGGAAACACCATATATTTT.

The chain recombines TRBV18 with TRBJ1-3; no definite D call. The CDR3 consists of 16 residues. Germline-derived CDR1 and CDR2 are KGHSH and LQKENI. The germline V and J ends were trimmed by 3 bases and 1 base, with 13 bases remaining between them. The CDR3 sequence: CASSPPSTRSGNTIYF. The CDR3 nucleotides read TGTGCCAGCTCACCTCCCTCGACCCGATCTGGAAACACCATATATTTT. Together with reference TRBV18 and TRBJ1-3, the CDR3 gives the full variable domain: NAGVMQNPRHLVRRRGQEARLRCSPMKGHSHVYWYRQLPEEGLKFMVYLQKENIIDESGMPKERFSAEFPKEGPSILRIQQVVRGDSAAYFCASSPPSTRSGNTIYFGEGSWLTVV.

The chain employs TRBV6-2 or TRBV6-3 and TRBJ2-2, with D possibly matching TRBD2 (6 bases). This CDR3 is 16 amino acids long. The germline V and J ends were trimmed by 0 bases and 4 bases, with 12 bases remaining between them. CDR1 and CDR2 (germline): MNHEY, SVGEGT. Written as DNA, the CDR3 is TGTGCCAGCAGTTACTCGTCGGGGGAAGGCACCGGGGAGCTGTTTTTT. This codes for CASSYSSGEGTGELFF.

This clone appeared once. V is TRBV6-6 and J is TRBJ2-5; 12 bases are a match to TRBD2. The V segment lost 0 bases and the J segment 5 bases; nucleotides outside the gene matches: 4. The germline V gene has CDR1 MNHNY and CDR2 SVGAGI (reference sequence). The CDR3 covers 16 residues. The chain's CDR3 is CASSYSGLAGWETQYF. CDR3 DNA sequence: TGTGCCAGCAGTTACTCTGGACTAGCGGGATGGGAGACCCAGTACTTC.

The gene calls are TRBV7-2 and TRBJ2-1; D not resolved. The germline gives CDR1 SGHTA, CDR2 FQGNSA. Trimming cost V 2 bases and J 7 bases, with 9 bases left between them. This CDR3 has 13 amino acids. In nucleotides, the CDR3 is TGTGCCAGCAGCTTATTGCGGAAGAATGAGCAGTTCTTC. Translating it yields CASSLLRKNEQFF.

The chain carries TRBV4-3 and TRBJ2-1; tentatively, D is TRBD1 or TRBD2 (7 bases each). This CDR3 spans 14 amino acids. V lost 3 bases to trimming and J lost 7 bases, with 13 bases between them. Germline V gene sequence: CDR1 LGHNA, CDR2 YSLEER. The CDR3 DNA reads as TGCGCCAGCAGCCAGTGGGAGGGGGCGAATGAGCAGTTCTTC. It specifies CASSQWEGANEQFF.

V and J are TRBV7-9 and TRBJ2-5; 9 bases map to TRBD1. The CDR3 runs 13 residues. Trimming took 4 bases from V and 4 from J; bases not matched to a gene: 1. Germline V CDR1 and CDR2: SEHNR, FQNEAQ (reference sequence). CDR3 bases: TGTGCCAGCAGCTGGGACAGGGCAGAGACCCAGTACTTC. Its protein is CASSWDRAETQYF.

The chain couples TRBV3-1 (or the pseudogene TRBV3-2) to TRBJ2-2, with 13 nucleotides matching TRBD2. Germline lookup yields CDR1 LGHDT and CDR2 YNNKEL (reference sequence). With 4 bases clipped from V and 9 bases from J, the junction kept 11 bases outside the gene matches. CDR3 size: 17 residues. The CDR3 loop is CASSPPTSGRVTRELFF. The CDR3 nucleotides read TGTGCCAGCAGCCCTCCTACTAGCGGGAGGGTGACCAGGGAGCTGTTTTTT.

The rearrangement uses TRBV19 and TRBJ1-1, with 8 bases lining up with TRBD1. Germline V gives CDR1 LNHDA, CDR2 SQIVND (reference sequence). This CDR3 comprises 13 residues. V lost 3 bases, J lost 7 bases, and 4 bases stayed unmatched. The CDR3 sequence is CASSIQGANEAFF. The CDR3 DNA follows: TGTGCCAGTAGTATCCAGGGGGCAAATGAAGCTTTCTTT.

The rearrangement links TRBV27 to TRBJ2-3, with a tentative D call TRBD2 (5 bases). V lost 5 bases to trimming and J lost 6 bases, with 12 bases between them. Germline CDR1 and CDR2: MNHEY and SMNVEV (reference sequence). This CDR3 has 13 amino acids. The CDR3 loop is CASSPGLYDTQYF. The DNA for the CDR3 is TGTGCCAGCAGTCCAGGACTGTATGATACGCAGTATTTT.

The CDR3 region has the DNA TGTGCCAGCAGCCCGCTTAAGGGACTAAAGATTGCAACGCAGTATTTT. Translated, it gives CASSPLKGLKIATQYF. This sequence joins TRBV5-4 and TRBJ2-3; TRBD2 agrees at 7 bases. Germline CDR1 reads SGHNT; CDR2 reads YYREEE (reference sequence). The CDR3 totals 16 residues. The ends lost 4 bases at V and 9 bases at J; junction bases unmatched: 17.

The CDR3 DNA sequence: TGTGCCAGCACCCAAGGGGGTCAGCCCCAGCATTTT. Protein product: CASTQGGQPQHF. The chain couples TRBV28 to TRBJ1-5; D might be TRBD1 (6 bases). The CDR3 length is 12 residues. Deletions cut 7 bases from V and 6 bases from J, with 10 bases between. CDR1 is MDHEN, CDR2 SYDVKM, per germline.

The J gene is TRBJ2-5, the V gene TRBV5-5; TRBD1 aligns across 7 bases. Germline V gene sequence: CDR1 SGHKS, CDR2 YYEKEE (reference sequence). The length of the CDR3 is 12 residues. V lost 2 bases to trimming and J lost 12 bases; unmatched junction nucleotides: 7. In nucleotides, the CDR3 is TGTGCCAGCAGCTTTATTCAGGGGGTTGAGTACTTC. Its translation is CASSFIQGVEYF.

The gene calls are TRBV6-5 and TRBJ2-1, with D perhaps matching TRBD1 or TRBD2 (5 bases each). The V end was cut by 6 bases, the J end by 8 bases, with 14 bases between. The CDR3 has 13 residues. CDR1 is MNHEY, CDR2 SVGAGI, per germline. Here the CDR3 reads CASSRDQTHEQFF. CDR3 nucleotides: TGTGCCAGCAGCAGGGACCAGACGCATGAGCAGTTCTTC.

V gene TRBV3-1 (or the pseudogene TRBV3-2) combines with J gene TRBJ1-1, with a tentative D call TRBD1 (5 bases). V gave up 1 base and J gave up 4 bases, with 13 bases separating them. This CDR3 is built from 15 residues. The V gene's germline CDR1 is LGHDT and CDR2 YNNKEL (reference sequence). The CDR3 loop is CASSQVSRVRTEAFF. In nucleotides, the CDR3 is TGTGCCAGCAGCCAAGTCAGCAGGGTCCGCACTGAAGCTTTCTTT.

The rearrangement uses TRBV6-2 or TRBV6-3 and TRBJ1-6; D perhaps matches TRBD1 (5 bases). V gave up 5 bases and J gave up 7 bases, with 15 bases separating them. CDR1 MNHEY and CDR2 SVGEGT come from the germline V gene. The CDR3 sequence is 15 residues long. The CDR3 here is CASSPTGAMNSPLHF. CDR3 DNA: TGTGCCAGCAGTCCCACCGGGGCTATGAATTCACCCCTCCACTTT.

This clone has just one count. The sample holds other DNA sequences that translate to the same CDR3. J is TRBJ2-1 and V is TRBV5-1; 14 bases align to TRBD2. V lost 0 bases and J lost 4; bases outside the gene matches: 3. The germline CDR1 and CDR2 sequences are SGHRS and YFSETQ. The CDR3 spans 17 residues. CDR3 amino acids: CASSLGLAGGPYNEQFF. The CDR3 DNA sequence: TGCGCCAGCAGCTTGGGACTAGCGGGAGGGCCGTACAATGAGCAGTTCTTC.

This chain joins TRBV5-5 and TRBJ2-7, with 7 bases lining up with TRBD2. V was clipped by 0 bases and J by 6 bases; unmatched bases: 9. Germline V gene data show CDR1 as SGHKS and CDR2 as YYEKEE (reference sequence). CDR3 length equals 15 residues. CDR3 sequence (DNA): TGTGCCAGCAGCTTGGGAGGGGCGGGAGCTCTCGAGCAGTACTTC. Its protein product is CASSLGGAGALEQYF.

The V call is TRBV2, the J call TRBJ2-2; 7 bases map to TRBD1. This CDR3 is 16 amino acids long. V lost 2 bases, J lost 0 bases, and 3 bases stayed unmatched. The germline gives CDR1 SNHLY, CDR2 FYNNEI. As DNA, the CDR3 is TGTGCCAGCAGTGAAAGGGGGCCACCGAACACCGGGGAGCTGTTTTTT. This encodes CASSERGPPNTGELFF.